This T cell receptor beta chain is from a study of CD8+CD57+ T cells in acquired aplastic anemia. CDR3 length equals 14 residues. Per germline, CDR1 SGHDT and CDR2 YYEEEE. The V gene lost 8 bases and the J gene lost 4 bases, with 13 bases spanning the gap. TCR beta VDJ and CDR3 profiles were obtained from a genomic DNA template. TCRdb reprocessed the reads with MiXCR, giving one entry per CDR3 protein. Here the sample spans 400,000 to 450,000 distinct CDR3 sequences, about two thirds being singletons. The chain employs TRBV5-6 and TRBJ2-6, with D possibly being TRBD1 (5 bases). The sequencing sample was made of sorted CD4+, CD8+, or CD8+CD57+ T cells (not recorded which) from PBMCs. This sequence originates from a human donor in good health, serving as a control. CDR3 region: CASTQGSGANVLTF. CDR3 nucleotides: TGTGCCAGTACCCAGGGCTCGGGGGCCAACGTCCTGACTTTC.